This T cell receptor beta chain appears in the sequencing data of a study of control samples from healthy donors and cancer patients. The CDR3 is 12 amino acids. Germline V CDR1 and CDR2: SQVTM, ANQGSEA. Trimming removed 6 bases from V and 0 bases from J, with 9 bases in between. The table came from immunoSEQ multiplex PCR; TCRdb's copy has only in-frame clones and leaves some out. The table includes under 450,000 clones, more than 80% detected once. The TCR originated in a middle-aged man with head and neck cancer. Sequencing used PBMCs. The chain uses TRBV29-1 and TRBJ2-7, with a possible D match to TRBD1 (6 bases). This chain's CDR3 is CSVQDSSYEQYF. CDR3 coding DNA: TGCAGCGTGCAGGACAGCTCCTACGAGCAGTACTTC.